This T cell receptor beta chain was obtained from a study of cytomegalovirus exposure and HLA in healthy donors. Researchers ran the PCR with 60 Vbeta and 13 Jbeta primers. The method was immunoSEQ multiplex PCR; TCRdb's version includes in-frame clones alone and lacks a portion of them. The table shows about 150,000 clones, with about three quarters occurring only once. Study results and caveats: In the analysis, some V segments, TRBV6-2 and TRBV6-3 included, were excluded as indistinguishable.

The V and J ends lost 3 bases and 3 bases respectively, with 17 bases between them. The CDR3 covers 16 residues. CDR1 KGHSH and CDR2 LQKENI come from the germline V gene. A word on this clone: Its target is not known.

This sequence joins TRBV18 and TRBJ1-1; a possible D gene is TRBD1 (5 bases). The receptor comes from a male donor in good health and CMV-seronegative. The sequenced sample consisted of PBMCs. The CDR3: CASSPDPGRFDTEAFF. The CDR3 region has the DNA TGTGCCAGCTCACCGGACCCAGGGCGTTTCGACACTGAAGCTTTCTTT.